This T cell receptor beta chain was sequenced during a study of blood T cell repertoires in COVID-19. Profiled with immunoSEQ multiplex PCR; TCRdb holds only in-frame clones, not every one. The table records 100,000 to 140,000 clones, roughly 83% of them present only once. CDR3 length: 14 residues. After removal of 3 bases from V and 6 bases from J, the junction contained 3 bases not matched to a gene. Germline loops: CDR1 KGHSH, CDR2 LQKENI. The sequenced sample consisted of peripheral blood. The TCR originated in a human donor in a cohort sampled during active COVID-19. The rearrangement links TRBV18 to TRBJ2-1; 9 bases match TRBD2. The CDR3, as DNA: TGTGCCAGCTCACCCCCGGGACTAGCCAATGAGCAGTTCTTC. It is translated as CASSPPGLANEQFF.